This TCR beta chain stems from a study of neurological immune-mediated disorders. Germline values: CDR1 ENHRY, CDR2 SYGVKD. This CDR3 spans 14 amino acids. The ends lost 4 bases at V and 7 bases at J; junction bases unmatched: 7. Study observations and caveats: When the repertoires were grouped phylogenetically, those of 18 of the 34 multiple sclerosis patients came together in a single cluster of related CDR3 sequences, which points to a possible repertoire-level signature. The study found no CDR3 amino acid sequences shared by expanded clones across subjects, suggesting private repertoires in all groups.

The output of every sequencing run exceeded 180 million TCR-beta sequences, derived from 15-18 subjects. TCRdb reprocessed the 5' RACE reads via MiXCR and lists one record per CDR3 protein. In the table there are more than 45,000 distinct CDR3 sequences, approximately 4% of which are singletons. The sample holds a few counts of this clonotype. The antigen is unknown. A read error may explain this, as a much larger clone is one base away. The receptor was derived from a woman in her 30s with multiple sclerosis. Sequenced input: PBMCs. The chain combines TRBV10-3 with TRBJ2-1; TRBD2 aligns across 7 bases. Here the CDR3 DNA reads TGTGCCATCAGTGGGACTAGAGGATATAATGAGCAGTTCTTC. Translating gives CAISGTRGYNEQFF.